One T cell receptor beta chain is described in this entry. Its antigen is undetermined. The data are from a study of Ad26.COV2.S vaccination and SARS-CoV-2 variants. Overall study findings and caveats: Among vaccine recipients, spike-specific TCR breadth exceeded that of placebo recipients. Possible underestimation of total T cell responses by the TCR breadth and depth analyses was noted.

Germline lookup yields CDR1 MDHEN and CDR2 SYDVKM. Trimming at V came to 6 bases and at J to 10 bases, leaving 15 bases not matched to a gene. The CDR3 is 16 amino acids. Only in-frame clones appear in the TCRdb table, and some are missing; sequencing was by immunoSEQ multiplex PCR. The sample has roughly 510,000 clones, around 88% seen once; the top ten hold about 13%. As for treatment: roughly 18 received Ad26.COV2.S at low or high dose, single or two shots; about five received placebo; per-sample allocation not given. Repertoires come from day 63 after the first vaccine or placebo injection. Participants' vaccine, an Ad26 vector, delivered Wuhan-strain SARS-CoV-2 spike.

This receptor was taken from a person between 18 and 59 years old who received the Ad26.COV2.S COVID-19 vaccine or a placebo. This specimen consisted of peripheral blood, obtained in a trial of Ad26.COV2.S vaccine versus placebo. V gene TRBV28 combines with J gene TRBJ2-3; 11 nucleotides align to TRBD2. CDR3 bases: TGTGCCAGCAGCCGGGCCCGGCTAGCGGGAGGAGGGGCGCAGTATTTT. Its translation: CASSRARLAGGGAQYF. Variable domain in full (rest from reference TRBV28 and TRBJ2-3): DVKVTQSSRYLVKRTGEKVFLECVQDMDHENMFWYRQDPGLGLRLIYFSYDVKMKEKGDIPEGYSVSREKKERFSLILESASTNQTSMYLCASSRARLAGGGAQYFGPGTRLTVL.